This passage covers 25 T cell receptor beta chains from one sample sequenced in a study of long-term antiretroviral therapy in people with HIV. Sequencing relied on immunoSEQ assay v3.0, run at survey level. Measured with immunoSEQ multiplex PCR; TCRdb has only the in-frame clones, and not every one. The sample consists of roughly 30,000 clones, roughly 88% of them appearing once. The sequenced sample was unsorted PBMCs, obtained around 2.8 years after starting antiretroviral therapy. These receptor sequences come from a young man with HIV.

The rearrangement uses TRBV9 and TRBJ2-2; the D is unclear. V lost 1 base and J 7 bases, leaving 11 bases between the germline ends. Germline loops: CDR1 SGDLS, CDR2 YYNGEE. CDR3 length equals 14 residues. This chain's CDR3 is CASSVPLDGGELFF. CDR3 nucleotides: TGTGCCAGCAGCGTACCCCTCGACGGCGGGGAGCTGTTTTTT.

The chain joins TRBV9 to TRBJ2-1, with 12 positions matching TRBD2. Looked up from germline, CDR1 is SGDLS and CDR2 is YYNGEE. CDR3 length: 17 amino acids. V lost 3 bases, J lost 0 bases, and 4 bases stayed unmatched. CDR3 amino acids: CASSDGTSGLSYNEQFF. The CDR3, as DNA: TGTGCCAGCAGCGACGGGACTAGCGGGCTCTCCTACAATGAGCAGTTCTTC.

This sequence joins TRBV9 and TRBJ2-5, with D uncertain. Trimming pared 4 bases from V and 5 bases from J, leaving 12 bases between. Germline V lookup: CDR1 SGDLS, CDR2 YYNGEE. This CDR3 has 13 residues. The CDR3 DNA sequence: TGTGCCAGCAGCTCCCGGCAGGCTGAGACCCAGTACTTC. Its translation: CASSSRQAETQYF.

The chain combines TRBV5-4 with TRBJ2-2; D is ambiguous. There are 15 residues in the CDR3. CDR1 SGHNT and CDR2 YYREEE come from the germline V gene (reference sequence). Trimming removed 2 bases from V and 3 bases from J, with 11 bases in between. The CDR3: CASSFNLGHTGELFF. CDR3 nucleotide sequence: TGTGCCAGCAGCTTTAACCTAGGTCACACCGGGGAGCTGTTTTTT.

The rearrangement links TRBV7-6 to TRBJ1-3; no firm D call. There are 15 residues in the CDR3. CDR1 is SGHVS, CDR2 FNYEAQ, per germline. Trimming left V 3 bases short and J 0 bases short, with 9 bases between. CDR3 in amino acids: CASSLDLSSGNTIYF. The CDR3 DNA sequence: TGTGCCAGCAGCTTGGACCTGAGCTCTGGAAACACCATATATTTT.

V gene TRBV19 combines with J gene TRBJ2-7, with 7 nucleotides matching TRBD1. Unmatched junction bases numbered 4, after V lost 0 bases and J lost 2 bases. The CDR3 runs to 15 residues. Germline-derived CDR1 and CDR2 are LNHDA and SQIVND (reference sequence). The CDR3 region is CASSIEGTATYEQYF. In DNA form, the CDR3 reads TGTGCCAGTAGTATAGAGGGGACAGCGACCTACGAGCAGTACTTC.

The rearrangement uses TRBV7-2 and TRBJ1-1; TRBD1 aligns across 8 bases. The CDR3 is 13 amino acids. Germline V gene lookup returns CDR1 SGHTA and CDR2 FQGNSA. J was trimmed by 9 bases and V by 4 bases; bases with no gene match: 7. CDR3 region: CASSSSRGQKAFF. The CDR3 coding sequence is TGTGCCAGCAGCTCAAGCAGGGGGCAAAAAGCTTTCTTT.

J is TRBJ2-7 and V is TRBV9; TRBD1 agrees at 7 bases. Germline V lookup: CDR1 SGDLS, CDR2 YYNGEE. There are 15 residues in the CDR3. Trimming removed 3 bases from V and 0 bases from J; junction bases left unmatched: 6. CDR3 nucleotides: TGTGCCAGCAGCGAGTCCGGACAGGCCTCCTACGAGCAGTACTTC. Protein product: CASSESGQASYEQYF. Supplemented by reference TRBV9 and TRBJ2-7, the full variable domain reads DSGVTQTPKHLITATGQRVTLRCSPRSGDLSVYWYQQSLDQGLQFLIQYYNGEERAKGNILERFSAQQFPDLHSELNLSSLELGDSALYFCASSESGQASYEQYFGPGTRLTVT.

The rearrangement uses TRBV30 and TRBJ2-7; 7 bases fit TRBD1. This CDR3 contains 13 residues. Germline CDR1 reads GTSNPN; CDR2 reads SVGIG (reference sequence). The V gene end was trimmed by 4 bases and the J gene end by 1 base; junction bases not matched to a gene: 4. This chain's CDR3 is CAWKGGRSYEQYF. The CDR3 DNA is TGTGCCTGGAAAGGGGGCAGGTCCTACGAGCAGTACTTC.

The DNA of the CDR3 is TGCGCCAGCAGCCCCCGGAATTGGACTATACATAACTACGAGCAGTACTTC. It specifies CASSPRNWTIHNYEQYF. The gene calls are TRBV5-1 and TRBJ2-7, with a weak D call TRBD2 (6 bases). Trimming shortened V by 4 bases and J by 3 bases, and 23 bases separated the two germline ends. CDR3 length: 17 residues. CDR1 SGHRS and CDR2 YFSETQ come from the germline V gene. The full variable domain, completed using reference TRBV5-1 and TRBJ2-7, is KAGVTQTPRYLIKTRGQQVTLSCSPISGHRSVSWYQQTPGQGLQFLFEYFSETQRNKGNFPGRFSGRQFSNSRSEMNVSTLELGDSALYLCASSPRNWTIHNYEQYFGPGTRLTVT.

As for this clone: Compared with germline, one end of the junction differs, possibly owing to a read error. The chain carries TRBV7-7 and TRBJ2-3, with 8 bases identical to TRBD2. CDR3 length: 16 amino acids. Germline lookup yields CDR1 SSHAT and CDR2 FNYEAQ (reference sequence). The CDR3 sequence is CASSPAGASRTDTQYF. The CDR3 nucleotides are TGTGCTAGCAGCCCAGCGGGGGCCTCCCGAACAGATACGCAGTATTTT.

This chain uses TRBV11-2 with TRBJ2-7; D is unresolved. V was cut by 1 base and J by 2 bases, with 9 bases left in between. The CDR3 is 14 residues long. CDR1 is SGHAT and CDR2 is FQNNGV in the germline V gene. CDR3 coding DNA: TGTGCCAGCAGCTTAGGAGCTAGGGCCTACGAGCAGTACTTC. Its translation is CASSLGARAYEQYF.

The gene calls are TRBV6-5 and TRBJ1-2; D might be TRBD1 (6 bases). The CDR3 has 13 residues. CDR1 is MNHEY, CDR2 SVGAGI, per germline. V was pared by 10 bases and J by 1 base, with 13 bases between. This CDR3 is CATQGLLNYGYTF. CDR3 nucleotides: TGTGCCACACAGGGCCTACTTAACTATGGCTACACCTTC.

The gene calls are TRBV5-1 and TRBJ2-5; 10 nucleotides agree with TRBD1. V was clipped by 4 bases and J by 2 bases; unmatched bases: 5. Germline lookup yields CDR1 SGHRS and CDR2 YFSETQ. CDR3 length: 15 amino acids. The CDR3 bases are TGCGCCAGCAGCCCGACAGGGGGCCCACAAGAGACCCAGTACTTC. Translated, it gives CASSPTGGPQETQYF.

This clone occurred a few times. The CDR3 region is CASSQVTFAELFF. The CDR3 region has the DNA TGTGCCAGCAGCCAAGTAACCTTTGCGGAGCTGTTTTTT. The rearrangement links TRBV14 to TRBJ2-2; D is unresolved. V lost 1 base and J lost 10, with 10 bases in between. The CDR3 length is 13 residues. Germline lookup yields CDR1 SGHDN and CDR2 FVKESK.

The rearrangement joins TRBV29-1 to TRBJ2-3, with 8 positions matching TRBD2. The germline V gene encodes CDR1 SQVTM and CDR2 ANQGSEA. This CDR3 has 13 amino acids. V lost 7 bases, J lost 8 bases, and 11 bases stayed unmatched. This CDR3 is CSAGDPGTSTQYF. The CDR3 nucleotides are TGCAGCGCTGGAGATCCCGGGACTAGTACGCAGTATTTT.

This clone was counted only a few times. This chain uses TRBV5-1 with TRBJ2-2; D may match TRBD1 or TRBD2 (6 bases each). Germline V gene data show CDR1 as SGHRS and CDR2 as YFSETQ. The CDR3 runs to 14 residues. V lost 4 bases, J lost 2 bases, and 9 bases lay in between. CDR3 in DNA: TGCGCCAGCAGCCCCGGGGGCAACACCGGGGAGCTGTTTTTT. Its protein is CASSPGGNTGELFF. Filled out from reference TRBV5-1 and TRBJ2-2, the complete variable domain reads KAGVTQTPRYLIKTRGQQVTLSCSPISGHRSVSWYQQTPGQGLQFLFEYFSETQRNKGNFPGRFSGRQFSNSRSEMNVSTLELGDSALYLCASSPGGNTGELFFGEGSRLTVL.

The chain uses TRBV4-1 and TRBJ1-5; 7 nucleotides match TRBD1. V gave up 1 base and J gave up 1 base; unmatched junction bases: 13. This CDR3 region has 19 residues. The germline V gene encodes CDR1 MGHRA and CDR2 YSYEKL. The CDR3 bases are TGCGCCAGCAGCCAAGTCCTGGGGACAGAACGGGGAAGCAATCAGCCCCAGCATTTT. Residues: CASSQVLGTERGSNQPQHF.

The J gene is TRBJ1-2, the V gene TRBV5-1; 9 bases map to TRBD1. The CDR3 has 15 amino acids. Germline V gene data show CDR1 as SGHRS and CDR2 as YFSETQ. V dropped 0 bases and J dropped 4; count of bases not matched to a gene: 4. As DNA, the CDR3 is TGCGCCAGCAGCTTGGTCACAGGGGGCGTCTATGGCTACACCTTC. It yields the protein CASSLVTGGVYGYTF.

The CDR3 region is CAWSPWRRTTDTQYF. The CDR3 DNA follows: TGTGCCTGGAGTCCGTGGCGGAGGACCACAGATACGCAGTATTTT. The V call is TRBV30, the J call TRBJ2-3; D may be TRBD2 (5 bases). CDR3 length equals 15 residues. Germline V CDR1 and CDR2: GTSNPN, SVGIG (reference sequence). V was pared by 2 bases and J by 2 bases, with 14 bases between.

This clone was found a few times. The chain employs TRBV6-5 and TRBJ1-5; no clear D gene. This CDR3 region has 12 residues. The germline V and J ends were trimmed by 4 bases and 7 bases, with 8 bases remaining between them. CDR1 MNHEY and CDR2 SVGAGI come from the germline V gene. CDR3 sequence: CASSSTGQPQHF. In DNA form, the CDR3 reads TGTGCCAGCAGTTCCACTGGGCAGCCCCAGCATTTT.

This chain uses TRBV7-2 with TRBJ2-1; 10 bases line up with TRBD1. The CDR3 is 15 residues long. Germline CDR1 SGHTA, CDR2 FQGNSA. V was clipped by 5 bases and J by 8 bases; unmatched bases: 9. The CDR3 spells CASSLDRGPVYEQFF. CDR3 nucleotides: TGTGCCAGCAGCCTAGACAGGGGGCCGGTCTATGAGCAGTTCTTC. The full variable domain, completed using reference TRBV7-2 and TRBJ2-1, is GAGVSQSPSNKVTEKGKDVELRCDPISGHTALYWYRQSLGQGLEFLIYFQGNSAPDKSGLPSDRFSAERTGGSVSTLTIQRTQQEDSAVYLCASSLDRGPVYEQFFGPGTRLTVL.

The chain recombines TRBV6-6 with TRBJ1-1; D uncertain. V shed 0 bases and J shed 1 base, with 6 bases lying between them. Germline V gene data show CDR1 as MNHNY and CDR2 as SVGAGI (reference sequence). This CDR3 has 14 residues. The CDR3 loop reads CASSYSGKNTEAFF. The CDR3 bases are TGTGCCAGCAGTTACTCGGGGAAGAACACTGAAGCTTTCTTT.

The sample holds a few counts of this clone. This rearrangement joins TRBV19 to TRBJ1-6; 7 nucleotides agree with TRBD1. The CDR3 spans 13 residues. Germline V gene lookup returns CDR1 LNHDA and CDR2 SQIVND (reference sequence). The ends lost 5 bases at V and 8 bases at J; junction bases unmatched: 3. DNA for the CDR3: TGTGCCAGTAGTGGTCAGGGGGATTCACCCCTCCACTTT. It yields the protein CASSGQGDSPLHF.

This CDR3 reads CASSLAGADTGELFF. The DNA for the CDR3 is TGTGCCAGCTCACTAGCGGGAGCCGACACCGGGGAGCTGTTTTTT. This chain uses TRBV18 with TRBJ2-2; 9 bases agree with TRBD2. Germline V gene lookup returns CDR1 KGHSH and CDR2 LQKENI. This CDR3 spans 15 amino acids. V was clipped by 4 bases and J by 3 bases; unmatched bases: 3.